This T cell receptor beta chain derives from a study of blood T cell repertoires in COVID-19. Study details: There were acute and convalescent COVID-19 samples, and they came from the United States, Italy and Spain. T cells, B-cell-depleted T cells, or PBMCs provided the cDNA or gDNA that served as material.

Per the original methods: Reference gene primer amplification yielded estimated nucleated cell counts. Here immunoSEQ multiplex PCR was the method, and the copy in TCRdb shows in-frame clones only, minus some. The D gene and trimming were derived from the DNA, and the V and J assignments and clone size from that table. Of 180,000 or so clones in the sample, about 86% are singletons; the top ten hold roughly 8%. The receptor comes from a man aged 60-69 years with acute or convalescent COVID-19. The sequencing sample was made of peripheral blood.

CDR3: CATSRDLAGQDSPLHF. As DNA, the CDR3 is TGTGCCACCAGCAGAGATTTGGCGGGGCAGGATTCACCCCTCCACTTT. The chain uses TRBV15 and TRBJ1-6; possible D gene TRBD1, 5 bases. V was pared by 0 bases and J by 8 bases, with 14 bases between. In germline, CDR1 is LNHNV, CDR2 YYDKDF (reference sequence). The CDR3 has 16 residues.